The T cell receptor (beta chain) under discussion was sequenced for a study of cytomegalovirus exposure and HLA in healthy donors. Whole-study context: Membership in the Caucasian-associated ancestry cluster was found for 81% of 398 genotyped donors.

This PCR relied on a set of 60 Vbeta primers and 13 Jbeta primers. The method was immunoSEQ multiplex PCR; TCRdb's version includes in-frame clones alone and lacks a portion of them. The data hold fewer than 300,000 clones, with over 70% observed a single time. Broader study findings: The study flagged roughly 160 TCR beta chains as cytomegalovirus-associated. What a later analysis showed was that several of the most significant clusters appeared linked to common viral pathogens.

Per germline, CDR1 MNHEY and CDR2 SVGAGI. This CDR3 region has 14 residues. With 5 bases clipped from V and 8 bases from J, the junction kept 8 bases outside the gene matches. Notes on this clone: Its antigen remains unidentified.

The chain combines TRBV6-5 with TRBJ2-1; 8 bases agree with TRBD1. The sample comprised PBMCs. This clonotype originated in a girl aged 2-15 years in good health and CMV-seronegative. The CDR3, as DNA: TGTGCCAGCAGTCCCCTCTGGACAGGGCATGAGCAGTTCTTC. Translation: CASSPLWTGHEQFF.